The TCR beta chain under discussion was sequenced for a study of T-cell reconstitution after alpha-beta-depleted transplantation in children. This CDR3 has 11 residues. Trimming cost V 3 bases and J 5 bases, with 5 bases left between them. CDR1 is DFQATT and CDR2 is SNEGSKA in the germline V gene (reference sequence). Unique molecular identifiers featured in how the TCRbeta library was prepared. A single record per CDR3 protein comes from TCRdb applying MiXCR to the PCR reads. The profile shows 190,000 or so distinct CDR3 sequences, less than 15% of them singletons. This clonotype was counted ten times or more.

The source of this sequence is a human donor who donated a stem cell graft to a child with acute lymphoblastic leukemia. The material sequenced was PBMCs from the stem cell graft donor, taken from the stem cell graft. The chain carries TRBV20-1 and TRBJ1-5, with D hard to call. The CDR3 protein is CSASLDQPQHF. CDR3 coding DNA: TGCAGTGCTAGTCTGGATCAGCCCCAGCATTTT.